The 19 T cell receptor beta chains presented below share a single source sample, sequenced in a study of follicular helper T cells after annual influenza vaccination. Sequencing was performed with immunoSEQ multiplex PCR; in TCRdb, only in-frame clones are kept and a portion is missing. The sample records under 8,500 clones, 75% to 85% being singletons. Time point denoted: 2015-2016 season, pre-vaccination. This specimen consisted of CXCR5- memory CD4+ T cells sorted from blood, obtained on the day of influenza vaccination. Receptor source: an adult who received the influenza vaccine.

The chain is built from TRBV6-1 and TRBJ2-1; D possibly corresponds to TRBD2 (6 bases). Looked up from germline, CDR1 is MNHNS and CDR2 is SASEGT. CDR3 length: 13 residues. V was trimmed by 8 bases and J by 2 bases, leaving 10 bases between them. The DNA for the CDR3 is TGTGCCAGCCATAGCGGAACCTACAATGAGCAGTTCTTC. Translation: CASHSGTYNEQFF.

J is TRBJ1-2 and V is TRBV10-3; possibly TRBD1 for D (5 bases). The ends were cut back, 0 bases at V and 5 bases at J, with 10 bases in the middle. This CDR3 has 14 residues. CDR1 is ENHRY, CDR2 SYGVKD, per germline. The CDR3 loop reads CAISESGVGYGYTF. The CDR3, as DNA: TGTGCCATCAGTGAGTCAGGGGTTGGGTATGGCTACACCTTC.

The rearrangement uses TRBV4-3 and TRBJ2-1; perhaps TRBD2 as D (7 bases). The CDR3 is 17 residues long. The ends were cut back, 0 bases at V and 6 bases at J, with 18 bases in the middle. CDR1 is LGHNA, CDR2 YSLEER, per germline. CDR3 DNA sequence: TGCGCCAGCAGCCAAGATCGCCGGGGGGCCGCTGTCAATGAGCAGTTCTTC. Amino acids: CASSQDRRGAAVNEQFF.

A few counts support this clone. This chain connects TRBV7-3 to TRBJ1-2; tentatively, D is TRBD1 (6 bases). Trimming stripped 5 bases from V and 7 bases from J, with 20 bases between. There are 15 residues in the CDR3. Per the germline V gene, CDR1 is SGHTA and CDR2 is FQGTGA. The CDR3 reads CASSPAGGVRGGYTF. The CDR3 DNA follows: TGTGCCAGCAGCCCTGCGGGGGGCGTCAGGGGTGGCTACACCTTC.

CDR3 in amino acids: CASIWEAEAFF. In DNA form, the CDR3 reads TGTGCCAGCATTTGGGAGGCTGAAGCTTTCTTT. The chain carries TRBV2 and TRBJ1-1; D remains unclear. The germline V gene has CDR1 SNHLY and CDR2 FYNNEI. The CDR3 loop spans 11 amino acids. The germline V and J ends were trimmed by 7 bases and 6 bases, with 9 bases remaining between them.

This clone turned up a few times. The rearrangement links TRBV19 to TRBJ2-7, with D tentatively TRBD1 (6 bases). The CDR3 length is 12 residues. V was shortened by 3 bases and J by 6 bases, with 9 bases between the two germline ends. Germline V gene data show CDR1 as LNHDA and CDR2 as SQIVND (reference sequence). CDR3 loop: CASSIRRGEQYF. Written as DNA, the CDR3 is TGTGCCAGTAGTATTCGCAGGGGCGAGCAGTACTTC. Filled out from reference TRBV19 and TRBJ2-7, the complete variable domain reads DGGITQSPKYLFRKEGQNVTLSCEQNLNHDAMYWYRQDPGQGLRLIYYSQIVNDFQKGDIAEGYSVSREKKESFPLTVTSAQKNPTAFYLCASSIRRGEQYFGPGTRLTVT.

This sequence joins TRBV7-9 and TRBJ2-7, with D unclear. The CDR3 is 12 amino acids. Germline assignment: CDR1 SEHNR and CDR2 FQNEAQ (reference sequence). Trimming stripped 1 base from V and 6 bases from J, with 7 bases between. CDR3 sequence (DNA): TGTGCCAGCAGCTTAGATTACCGCGAGCAGTACTTC. It specifies CASSLDYREQYF.

This chain joins TRBV7-2 and TRBJ2-1, with TRBD2 matching over 8 bases. There are 13 residues in the CDR3. Trimming took 5 bases from V and 8 from J; bases not matched to a gene: 5. CDR1 SGHTA and CDR2 FQGNSA come from the germline V gene. The CDR3 DNA reads TGTGCCAGCAGCGCTCGGCGGGGGGATGAGCAGTTCTTC. It translates to CASSARRGDEQFF. Full variable domain (outside the CDR3, taken from reference TRBV7-2 and TRBJ2-1): GAGVSQSPSNKVTEKGKDVELRCDPISGHTALYWYRQSLGQGLEFLIYFQGNSAPDKSGLPSDRFSAERTGGSVSTLTIQRTQQEDSAVYLCASSARRGDEQFFGPGTRLTVL.

The genes are TRBV15 and TRBJ2-1, with D possibly matching TRBD2 (6 bases). The CDR3 is 16 residues long. Germline CDR1 LNHNV, CDR2 YYDKDF (reference sequence). The germline V and J ends were trimmed by 5 bases and 4 bases, with 18 bases remaining between them. The DNA for the CDR3 is TGTGCCACCAGCTCCGGTGGGACTCGACGTTACAATGAGCAGTTCTTC. Translation: CATSSGGTRRYNEQFF.

The genes are TRBV11-2 and TRBJ2-3; 11 bases fit TRBD2. The CDR3 is made up of 14 amino acids. Trimming took 5 bases from V and 13 from J; bases not matched to a gene: 11. The germline CDR1 and CDR2 sequences are SGHAT and FQNNGV. CDR3 amino acids: CASSRPASGGPKYF. The CDR3 coding sequence is TGTGCCAGCAGCCGCCCGGCTAGCGGGGGGCCGAAGTATTTT.

This clone was detected only a few times. The rearrangement joins TRBV11-1 to TRBJ1-1; D is undetermined. The germline CDR1 and CDR2 sequences are SGHAT and FQDESV (reference sequence). CDR3 size: 13 residues. Trimming pared 5 bases from V and 0 bases from J, leaving 7 bases between. The CDR3 is CASSLGMNTEAFF. CDR3 nucleotide sequence: TGTGCCAGCAGCCTGGGGATGAACACTGAAGCTTTCTTT.

The chain is built from TRBV4-2 and TRBJ2-5, with 11 bases identical to TRBD2. J lost 2 bases, V lost 3 bases, and 17 bases had no gene match. There are 20 residues in the CDR3. From germline, CDR1 is LGHNA and CDR2 YNFKEQ. This CDR3 is CASSQPGAGIAGGGQETQYF. The CDR3 DNA is TGTGCCAGCAGCCAGCCAGGAGCAGGGATAGCGGGGGGGGGTCAAGAGACCCAGTACTTC.

This rearrangement joins TRBV5-5 to TRBJ2-5; 9 bases line up with TRBD2. J gave up 3 bases and V 6 bases, and 3 bases lay outside the gene matches. The CDR3 has 13 residues. The germline V gene encodes CDR1 SGHKS and CDR2 YYEKEE (reference sequence). The CDR3 protein is CASNAGGKETQYF. In DNA form, the CDR3 reads TGTGCCAGCAACGCGGGGGGGAAAGAGACCCAGTACTTC.

The rearrangement uses TRBV7-6 and TRBJ1-1; D gene uncertain. Germline CDR1 SGHVS, CDR2 FNYEAQ. The CDR3 length is 13 residues. V lost 5 bases and J lost 1, with 8 bases in between. CDR3 sequence (DNA): TGTGCCAGCAGCGGTTACGGGAACACTGAAGCTTTCTTT. As protein: CASSGYGNTEAFF.

On this clone: Compared with germline, one end of the junction differs, possibly owing to a read error. This chain joins TRBV9 and TRBJ1-2, with D possibly being TRBD1 (6 bases). The CDR3 loop spans 14 amino acids. Per the germline V gene, CDR1 is SGDLS and CDR2 is YYNGEE. The DNA for the CDR3 is TGTGCCAGCAACGTAGGGGGAAATAACTATGGCTACACCTTC. It codes for CASNVGGNNYGYTF. Filled out from reference TRBV9 and TRBJ1-2, the complete variable domain reads DSGVTQTPKHLITATGQRVTLRCSPRSGDLSVYWYQQSLDQGLQFLIQYYNGEERAKGNILERFSAQQFPDLHSELNLSSLELGDSALYFCASNVGGNNYGYTFGSGTRLTVV.

This clone was detected only once. V gene TRBV5-1 combines with J gene TRBJ2-7; D is perhaps TRBD1 (5 bases). The CDR3 runs 14 residues. Trimming pared 4 bases from V and 0 bases from J, leaving 11 bases between. CDR1 and CDR2 (germline): SGHRS, YFSETQ. Here the CDR3 reads CASSQTESSYEQYF. In DNA, the CDR3 is TGCGCCAGCAGCCAGACAGAAAGCTCCTACGAGCAGTACTTC.

The rearrangement links TRBV11-3 to TRBJ1-1; the D gene is possibly TRBD1 (5 bases). V lost 4 bases to trimming and J lost 3 bases, with 15 bases between them. CDR1 and CDR2 from the germline V gene are SGHNT and YENEEA. The CDR3 length is 15 residues. CDR3 in DNA: TGTGCCAGCAGCTCGGGGGGGAGTAGGGACACTGAAGCTTTCTTT. This sequence encodes CASSSGGSRDTEAFF.

This clone has only one observation. The chain joins TRBV5-4 to TRBJ2-5, with 12 bases identical to TRBD1. This CDR3 contains 16 residues. From germline, CDR1 is SGHNT and CDR2 YYREEE (reference sequence). V shed 4 bases and J 4 bases; nucleotides not matched to a gene: 8. For the CDR3, the DNA is TGTGCCAGCAGCGCAAGCCGGGACAGGGGGCCAGAGACCCAGTACTTC. Translated: CASSASRDRGPETQYF.

The rearrangement uses TRBV7-9 and TRBJ1-4, with 8 nucleotides matching TRBD1. The V gene end was trimmed by 6 bases and the J gene end by 6 bases; junction bases not matched to a gene: 12. The V gene's germline CDR1 is SEHNR and CDR2 FQNEAQ (reference sequence). The CDR3 is made up of 16 amino acids. This CDR3 reads CASSPIGQGKDEKLFF. CDR3 coding DNA: TGTGCCAGCAGTCCTATAGGACAGGGCAAGGATGAAAAACTGTTTTTT. The variable domain in full, completed from reference TRBV7-9 and TRBJ1-4, reads DTGVSQNPRHKITKRGQNVTFRCDPISEHNRLYWYRQTLGQGPEFLTYFQNEAQLEKSRLLSDRFSAERPKGSFSTLEIQRTEQGDSAMYLCASSPIGQGKDEKLFFGSGTQLSVL.